Below are 15 T cell receptor beta chains sequenced from a single sample in a study of blood T cell repertoires in COVID-19. Sequenced by immunoSEQ multiplex PCR; TCRdb stores in-frame clones only, minus some. Of approximately 310,000 clones in the sample, roughly 87% are singletons; the top ten hold 1%. Sequencing was performed on peripheral blood. Receptors were obtained from a man in his forties or fifties with active or convalescent COVID-19.

The chain uses TRBV7-9 and TRBJ1-2; TRBD1 matches 9 bases. CDR1 is SEHNR, CDR2 FQNEAQ, per germline (reference sequence). V shed 6 bases, J shed 4 bases, and the junction held 6 bases outside the gene matches. The length of the CDR3 is 14 residues. CDR3 coding DNA: TGTGCCAGCAGACCTCCGGGACAGGGCTATGGCTACACCTTC. It codes for CASRPPGQGYGYTF.

The CDR3 bases are TGTGCCAGCAGCCTCCTTCCAGATAGCAATCAGCCCCAGCATTTT. It encodes CASSLLPDSNQPQHF. The chain carries TRBV4-2 and TRBJ1-5; D gene ambiguous. Germline CDR1 LGHNA, CDR2 YNFKEQ. The CDR3 is 15 amino acids. The germline V and J ends were trimmed by 4 bases and 0 bases, with 10 bases remaining between them.

The chain links TRBV19 to TRBJ2-7; 8 bases align to TRBD1. Germline CDR1 and CDR2: LNHDA and SQIVND (reference sequence). The CDR3 consists of 15 residues. V gave up 5 bases and J gave up 5 bases; unmatched junction bases: 11. CDR3 in DNA: TGTGCCAGTAGTCCTATAGACAGGGGCCGGAACGAGCAGTACTTC. Amino acids: CASSPIDRGRNEQYF.

The V gene is TRBV3-1 (or the pseudogene TRBV3-2), the J gene TRBJ1-1, with 8 bases that match TRBD1. The junction had 6 bases not matched to a gene; V was cut back by 1 base and J by 11 bases. CDR1 is LGHDT, CDR2 YNNKEL, per germline (reference sequence). The CDR3 extends over 13 amino acids. The CDR3 reads CASSQATGVEAFF. The CDR3 nucleotides are TGTGCCAGCAGCCAAGCGACAGGGGTGGAGGCTTTCTTT.

The gene calls are TRBV2 and TRBJ1-2; the match to TRBD1 covers 7 bases. Trimming removed 4 bases from V and 5 bases from J; junction bases left unmatched: 7. The germline V gene encodes CDR1 SNHLY and CDR2 FYNNEI. CDR3 length: 14 residues. The DNA for the CDR3 is TGTGCCAGCAGTGTAAGGGGGCGAGGATATGGCTACACCTTC. Residues: CASSVRGRGYGYTF.

This clone came up once. The same CDR3 also results from other DNA sequences found in this sample. The chain couples TRBV2 to TRBJ2-5; 7 positions match TRBD2. V gave up 7 bases and J gave up 1 base; unmatched junction bases: 3. This CDR3 region has 13 residues. Germline assignment: CDR1 SNHLY and CDR2 FYNNEI. DNA of the CDR3: TGTGCCAGCAATACGGGGGGCCAAGAGACCCAGTACTTC. Translation: CASNTGGQETQYF.

The V call is TRBV7-7, the J call TRBJ1-1; 11 bases match TRBD1. Per the germline V gene, CDR1 is SSHAT and CDR2 is FNYEAQ (reference sequence). The CDR3 spans 12 residues. The CDR3 DNA is TGTGCGGACAGGGGGCTGAGCACTGAAGCTTTCTTT. Protein product: CADRGLSTEAFF.

The chain links TRBV23-1 to TRBJ2-2; 8 bases fit TRBD1. TRBV23-1 is marked as an open reading frame, function uncertain. This CDR3 spans 16 amino acids. With V trimmed by 4 bases and J by 3 bases, 7 bases remained unmatched. The CDR3 spells CASSRRDRPDTGELFF. The DNA for the CDR3 is TGCGCCAGCAGTCGGAGGGACAGGCCTGACACCGGGGAGCTGTTTTTT.

The chain employs TRBV7-9 and TRBJ1-5; TRBD1 might be the D (6 bases). This CDR3 region has 15 residues. Germline V lookup: CDR1 SEHNR, CDR2 FQNEAQ (reference sequence). Trimming took off 3 bases at V and 2 bases at J, with 11 bases between the two ends. This CDR3 reads CASSFGGYGNQPQHF. The CDR3 DNA sequence: TGTGCCAGCAGCTTTGGGGGCTATGGCAATCAGCCCCAGCATTTT.

The chain uses TRBV7-3 and TRBJ1-1; D call uncertain. The CDR3 runs 14 residues. The germline V and J ends were trimmed by 8 bases and 6 bases, with 19 bases remaining between them. Germline V gene lookup returns CDR1 SGHTA and CDR2 FQGTGA. The CDR3 is CASGEGGGNPEAFF. The DNA for the CDR3 is TGTGCCAGCGGGGAGGGAGGTGGAAACCCTGAAGCTTTCTTT.

In this sample, this clone turned up once. The chain uses TRBV19 and TRBJ2-7; 9 positions agree with TRBD1. Per germline, CDR1 LNHDA and CDR2 SQIVND (reference sequence). CDR3 length equals 15 residues. J lost 2 bases, V lost 5 bases, and 7 bases had no gene match. The CDR3 here is CASSPGTGYAYEQYF. In nucleotides, the CDR3 is TGTGCCAGTAGTCCCGGGACAGGGTACGCCTACGAGCAGTACTTC.

This clone was counted a single time. The V gene is TRBV7-2, the J gene TRBJ1-4, with D possibly matching TRBD1 (5 bases). CDR3 size: 18 residues. From germline, CDR1 is SGHTA and CDR2 FQGNSA. Trimming left V 4 bases short and J 2 bases short, with 20 bases between. The CDR3 nucleotides are TGTGCCAGCAGCTACAAGGCCGGGACGGGACTTACTAATGAAAAACTGTTTTTT. Protein product: CASSYKAGTGLTNEKLFF.

The V and J genes are TRBV7-9 and TRBJ2-2, with D maybe TRBD2 (5 bases). The CDR3 has 18 residues. With 0 bases removed from V and 4 bases from J, the gap between germline ends came to 18 bases. The germline gives CDR1 SEHNR, CDR2 FQNEAQ (reference sequence). CDR3 sequence (DNA): TGTGCCAGCAGCTTAGCCCCCCTCTCCTCGGGAAGCACCGGGGAGCTGTTTTTT. Residues: CASSLAPLSSGSTGELFF.

J is TRBJ2-5 and V is TRBV3-1 (or the pseudogene TRBV3-2), with 9 bases matching TRBD2. Germline CDR1 and CDR2: LGHDT and YNNKEL (reference sequence). The CDR3 has 15 residues. Trimming at V came to 6 bases and at J to 5 bases, leaving 10 bases not matched to a gene. CDR3 region: CASRKTRAGGETQYF. CDR3 bases: TGTGCCAGCAGGAAAACGCGCGCGGGGGGGGAGACCCAGTACTTC.

The table lists this clone with a count of one. The chain joins TRBV7-2 to TRBJ1-1; 11 bases map to TRBD1. This CDR3 contains 15 residues. CDR1 SGHTA and CDR2 FQGNSA come from the germline V gene. V gave up 3 bases and J gave up 3 bases; unmatched junction bases: 3. CDR3 sequence: CASSFGTGGDTEAFF. The CDR3 bases are TGTGCCAGCAGCTTCGGGACAGGGGGTGACACTGAAGCTTTCTTT.